Shown below are 20 T cell receptor beta chains from a single sample sequenced in a study of blood T cell repertoires in COVID-19. Here immunoSEQ multiplex PCR was the method, and the copy in TCRdb shows in-frame clones only, minus some. The sample records fewer than 200,000 clones, around 84% being singletons. The sample comprised peripheral blood. The receptors were sampled from a woman between 50 and 59 years old with COVID-19, enrolled during active disease.

CDR3 amino acids: CASSRQATNTEAFF. DNA of the CDR3: TGTGCCAGTAGCAGACAGGCTACGAACACTGAAGCTTTCTTT. The V gene is TRBV19, the J gene TRBJ1-1; D is perhaps TRBD1 (6 bases). The CDR3 consists of 14 residues. V was cut by 6 bases and J by 1 base, with 12 bases left in between. Germline V gene sequence: CDR1 LNHDA, CDR2 SQIVND (reference sequence).

This clone was detected only once. The chain is built from TRBV5-6 and TRBJ1-4; TRBD1 aligns across 12 bases. V shed 3 bases, J shed 7 bases, and the junction held 4 bases outside the gene matches. The CDR3 has 15 amino acids. Germline V CDR1 and CDR2: SGHDT, YYEEEE. The CDR3 here is CASSWGTGGSEKLFF. The CDR3 bases are TGTGCCAGCAGCTGGGGGACAGGGGGCAGTGAAAAACTGTTTTTT.

The rearrangement links TRBV10-3 to TRBJ1-1; 8 bases map to TRBD1. Germline assignment: CDR1 ENHRY and CDR2 SYGVKD. This CDR3 is built from 15 residues. The trim removed 4 bases at V and 3 bases at J, leaving 7 bases unmatched. CDR3 coding DNA: TGTGCCATCAGTGGGGCCGGACAGGGCGACACTGAAGCTTTCTTT. Residues: CAISGAGQGDTEAFF.

V is TRBV5-1 and J is TRBJ2-2; a possible D gene is TRBD1 (6 bases). Trimming cost V 6 bases and J 2 bases, with 8 bases left between them. From germline, CDR1 is SGHRS and CDR2 YFSETQ. The length of the CDR3 is 13 residues. CDR3 nucleotide sequence: TGCGCCAGCAAGGGGGATAACACCGGGGAGCTGTTTTTT. Its translation is CASKGDNTGELFF.

J is TRBJ1-1 and V is TRBV6-6; no clear D. V lost 4 bases to trimming and J lost 0 bases, with 9 bases between them. There are 14 residues in the CDR3. Germline assignment: CDR1 MNHNY and CDR2 SVGAGI (reference sequence). The CDR3 reads CASSWAEMNTEAFF. The CDR3 region has the DNA TGTGCCAGCAGTTGGGCAGAAATGAACACTGAAGCTTTCTTT.

J is TRBJ1-1 and V is TRBV9; TRBD1 might be the D (6 bases). The CDR3 spans 17 residues. Deletions cut 3 bases from V and 2 bases from J, with 20 bases between. Germline CDR1 is SGDLS and CDR2 is YYNGEE. For the CDR3, the DNA is TGTGCCAGCAGCGGGGACATCGGAATCGGAGTTAACACTGAAGCTTTCTTT. Its protein product is CASSGDIGIGVNTEAFF.

This chain joins TRBV18 and TRBJ1-1; D remains ambiguous. The CDR3 is 15 amino acids. From germline, CDR1 is KGHSH and CDR2 LQKENI. Trimming removed 6 bases from V and 0 bases from J, with 14 bases in between. The CDR3 coding sequence is TGTGCCAGCTCCCTGGATCAGGAAATGAACACTGAAGCTTTCTTT. Amino acids: CASSLDQEMNTEAFF.

V usage is TRBV6-6 and J usage is TRBJ1-3; D may be TRBD1 (6 bases). Trimming pared 6 bases from V and 0 bases from J, leaving 12 bases between. The CDR3 runs 15 residues. The germline CDR1 and CDR2 sequences are MNHNY and SVGAGI (reference sequence). The CDR3 here is CASRDRFYSGNTIYF. Here the CDR3 DNA reads TGTGCCAGCAGGGACAGATTTTACTCTGGAAACACCATATATTTT.

The chain combines TRBV14 with TRBJ2-3, with D tentatively TRBD2 (5 bases). Per germline, CDR1 SGHDN and CDR2 FVKESK. There are 18 residues in the CDR3. V lost 5 bases, J lost 0 bases, and 21 bases lay in between. The CDR3 DNA sequence: TGTGCCAGCAGCTCCCGGTGGAGGCCACCTCTTAGCACAGATACGCAGTATTTT. It translates to CASSSRWRPPLSTDTQYF.

The chain uses TRBV3-1 (or the pseudogene TRBV3-2) and TRBJ1-2, with 9 bases aligning to TRBD1. The junction had 6 bases not matched to a gene; V was cut back by 1 base and J by 3 bases. Per germline, CDR1 LGHDT and CDR2 YNNKEL (reference sequence). The CDR3 loop spans 16 amino acids. DNA for the CDR3: TGTGCCAGCAGCCAAGGGGGGACAGGGCATTACTATGGCTACACCTTC. This codes for CASSQGGTGHYYGYTF.

The rearrangement joins TRBV5-1 to TRBJ2-3; no clear D. Germline lookup yields CDR1 SGHRS and CDR2 YFSETQ. The CDR3 length is 14 residues. V gave up 4 bases and J gave up 2 bases, with 11 bases separating them. The CDR3 nucleotides are TGCGCCAGCAGCCTATCGACATACACAGATACGCAGTATTTT. It specifies CASSLSTYTDTQYF.

The rearrangement links TRBV18 to TRBJ2-1; 8 bases line up with TRBD2. V was clipped by 6 bases and J by 5 bases; unmatched bases: 12. Per germline, CDR1 KGHSH and CDR2 LQKENI. This CDR3 contains 16 residues. For the CDR3, the DNA is TGTGCCAGCTCTCCCAGACGAGGCGGGAGGAACAATGAGCAGTTCTTC. It specifies CASSPRRGGRNNEQFF.

The chain uses TRBV7-2 and TRBJ1-2; tentative D call: TRBD1 (6 bases). Trimming took 5 bases from V and 7 from J, leaving 23 bases between them. CDR1 is SGHTA and CDR2 is FQGNSA in the germline V gene. This CDR3 has 16 residues. This chain's CDR3 is CASSPGTPGIYVGYTF. CDR3 bases: TGTGCCAGCAGCCCCGGGACACCTGGGATCTATGTTGGCTACACCTTC.

This clone was seen just once. The CDR3: CAISGQRGYQQETQYF. The CDR3 nucleotides read TGTGCCATCAGTGGTCAGCGGGGGTACCAGCAAGAGACCCAGTACTTC. The chain carries TRBV10-3 and TRBJ2-5, with 8 bases aligning to TRBD2. The CDR3 is 16 amino acids. Trimming took 4 bases from V and 2 from J; bases not matched to a gene: 9. Germline-derived CDR1 and CDR2 are ENHRY and SYGVKD.

The chain carries TRBV18 and TRBJ1-3; no clear D gene. Germline values: CDR1 KGHSH, CDR2 LQKENI. Trimming stripped 3 bases from V and 3 bases from J, with 6 bases between. CDR3 length: 13 residues. As DNA, the CDR3 is TGTGCCAGCTCACCGGCAGGTGGAAACACCATATATTTT. It translates to CASSPAGGNTIYF.

The chain's CDR3 is CASSYTSYEQYF. The CDR3 DNA follows: TGTGCCAGCAGTTACACTAGCTACGAGCAGTACTTC. The chain has TRBV6-2 or TRBV6-3 and TRBJ2-7; D possibly corresponds to TRBD2 (5 bases). Germline CDR1 MNHEY, CDR2 SVGEGT. With 2 bases removed from V and 3 bases from J, the gap between germline ends came to 5 bases. The CDR3 spans 12 residues.

V and J are TRBV4-1 and TRBJ2-7, with D tentatively TRBD1 (5 bases). V lost 2 bases and J lost 4, with 6 bases in between. Looked up from germline, CDR1 is MGHRA and CDR2 is YSYEKL. The CDR3 runs 12 residues. The CDR3 loop is CASSQQGYEQYF. The CDR3 nucleotides read TGCGCCAGCAGCCAACAGGGTTACGAGCAGTACTTC.

This chain links TRBV9 with TRBJ2-7, with 8 bases that match TRBD1. There are 17 residues in the CDR3. Germline V gene lookup returns CDR1 SGDLS and CDR2 YYNGEE. V lost 2 bases to trimming and J lost 4 bases; unmatched junction nucleotides: 14. The CDR3 DNA follows: TGTGCCAGCAGCGTCAATCCCGTGGACAGGGAAGCTTACGAGCAGTACTTC. Its translation is CASSVNPVDREAYEQYF.

This clone was seen a single time. The J gene is TRBJ2-3, the V gene TRBV5-4, with D uncertain. CDR3 length: 13 amino acids. V was trimmed by 6 bases and J by 6 bases, leaving 14 bases between them. Germline CDR1 is SGHNT and CDR2 is YYREEE (reference sequence). CDR3 sequence: CASTPGQQDTQYF. The CDR3 DNA sequence: TGTGCCAGCACCCCCGGCCAACAGGATACGCAGTATTTT. Full variable domain (outside the CDR3, taken from reference TRBV5-4 and TRBJ2-3): ETGVTQSPTHLIKTRGQQVTLRCSSQSGHNTVSWYQQALGQGPQFIFQYYREEENGRGNFPPRFSGLQFPNYSSELNVNALELDDSALYLCASTPGQQDTQYFGPGTRLTVL.

This clone was recorded once. This rearrangement joins TRBV6-6 to TRBJ2-7; D remains unclear. The CDR3 runs 12 residues. The V gene lost 2 bases and the J gene lost 4 bases, with 6 bases spanning the gap. Germline V lookup: CDR1 MNHNY, CDR2 SVGAGI (reference sequence). The CDR3 region has the DNA TGTGCCAGCAGTTACCCCGGGTACGAGCAGTACTTC. Its protein product is CASSYPGYEQYF.